This is a list of T cell receptor beta chains from one sample in a study of identical twins. MiXCR, applied by TCRdb to the 5' RACE reads, yields one record per CDR3 protein. The sample lists 420,000 or so distinct CDR3 sequences, about 18% occurring once. Sequenced sample: naive T cells sorted from blood. All receptors come from a middle-aged man in good health. Each CDR3 is given with its conserved first and last residue. D genes are given only for firm matches. Not every row has a clone size; where given, it reads once, few, many or a size class.

cdr3_length j_call clone_size d_call v_call cdr3_nt cdr3_aa
13 TRBJ2-3 few . TRBV5-1 TGCGCCAGCAGCGTGTGGGGACGAGATACGCAGTATTTT CASSVWGRDTQYF
15 TRBJ2-1 . TRBD1 TRBV4-1 TGCGCCAGCAGCCGTTCGGGACAGGGGTACAATGAGCAGTTCTTC CASSRSGQGYNEQFF
15 TRBJ2-1 . TRBD2 TRBV13 TGTGCCAGCAGCCAGGGACTAGGCCTGGGCCATGAGCAGTTCTTC CASSQGLGLGHEQFF
14 TRBJ1-1 . TRBD1 TRBV20-1 TGCAGTGCCAGACAGGGGGCCCTCAACACTGAAGCTTTCTTT CSARQGALNTEAFF
11 TRBJ2-1 . TRBD1 TRBV5-1 TGCGCCAGCAGCCCGGGACAGGAGCAGTTCTTC CASSPGQEQFF
16 TRBJ2-7 many . TRBV4-3 TGCGCCAGCAGCCAGGAACGGGACGTAACCTCCTACGAGCAGTACTTC CASSQERDVTSYEQYF
15 TRBJ1-4 many . TRBV6-2/TRBV6-3 TGTGCCAGCAGTTACTCGGTGACGGAGAATGAAAAACTGTTTTTT CASSYSVTENEKLFF
14 TRBJ2-7 . TRBD2 TRBV27 TGTGCCAGCAGGCCACTAGCGGGAGCCTACGAGCAGTACTTC CASRPLAGAYEQYF
16 TRBJ2-3 . . TRBV20-1 TGCAGTGCTAGAGGAGGCCCCACCGGGTCCACAGATACGCAGTATTTT CSARGGPTGSTDTQYF
14 TRBJ2-1 few . TRBV20-1 TGCAGTGCTAGAGGTGTCCGGGTCTACAATGAGCAGTTCTTC CSARGVRVYNEQFF
15 TRBJ2-2 . . TRBV6-5 TGTGCCAGCAGTTACAGGGGTGGCGACACCGGGGAGCTGTTTTTT CASSYRGGDTGELFF
16 TRBJ2-1 . . TRBV9 TGTGCCAGCAGCGTAGGCCGGGGCGTCACCTACAATGAGCAGTTCTTC CASSVGRGVTYNEQFF
11 TRBJ2-7 . . TRBV6-2/TRBV6-3 TGTGCCAGCAGTTACTCGTTCGAGCAGTACTTC CASSYSFEQYF
15 TRBJ2-7 many . TRBV7-9 TGTGCCAGCAGCTTAGATACTGTAATCACCTACGAGCAGTACTTC CASSLDTVITYEQYF
15 TRBJ2-1 few . TRBV19 TGTGCCAGTAGTATACTCCCTTATGTGAACAATGAGCAGTTCTTC CASSILPYVNNEQFF
12 TRBJ1-2 many . TRBV29-1 TGCAGCGTTGTCAAGGGCGACTATGGCTACACCTTC CSVVKGDYGYTF
12 TRBJ2-7 many . TRBV6-2/TRBV6-3 TGTGCCAGCAGTTTGTTGACCAACGAGCAGTACTTC CASSLLTNEQYF
14 TRBJ1-2 many . TRBV19 TGTGCCAGTAGTATAGTTGTTGACAGCTATGGCTACACCTTC CASSIVVDSYGYTF
14 TRBJ2-5 . . TRBV12-3/TRBV12-4 TGTGCCAGCAGATTGTGGGGAGAACAAGAGACCCAGTACTTC CASRLWGEQETQYF
14 TRBJ2-3 . . TRBV4-2 TGTGCCAGCAGCCGAAAGACTGGGGCAGATACGCAGTATTTT CASSRKTGADTQYF
13 TRBJ1-2 . . TRBV5-1 TGCGCCAGCAGCTTGGGCAGGGAATGGAGCTACACCTTC CASSLGREWSYTF
14 TRBJ2-1 . TRBD2 TRBV5-6 TGTGCCAGCAGCTTCGCTAGCGGGGGGGATGAGCAGTTCTTC CASSFASGGDEQFF
20 TRBJ2-5 many TRBD1 TRBV7-8 TGTGCCAGCAGCTTTCCGGGACAGGGTATCGTATTATCAACGGAGGAGACCCAGTACTTC CASSFPGQGIVLSTEETQYF
13 TRBJ2-1 many TRBD2 TRBV2 TGTGCCAGCAGGGCGCTAGCGGGGGGGGATCAGTTCTTC CASRALAGGDQFF
14 TRBJ2-2 . . TRBV12-3/TRBV12-4 TGTGCCAGCAGTCACACAGTGAACACCGGGGAGCTGTTTTTT CASSHTVNTGELFF
14 TRBJ2-1 many TRBD1 TRBV6-5 TGTGCCAGCAGTTACTCCAGGGGGATGAATGAGCAGTTCTTC CASSYSRGMNEQFF
13 TRBJ1-5 many . TRBV6-5 TGTGCCAGCAGTTATTCGAGATATCAGCCCCAGCATTTT CASSYSRYQPQHF
13 TRBJ2-1 . . TRBV10-3 TGTGCCATCAGTGAGGCTCCCCGGATTGAGCAGTTCTTC CAISEAPRIEQFF
14 TRBJ2-1 few . TRBV7-2 TGTGCCAGCAGCTACAGGGCGTCCTACAATGAGCAGTTCTTC CASSYRASYNEQFF
14 TRBJ1-1 once . TRBV4-1 TGCGCCAGCAGCCAAGTTACAGGGATGACTGAAGCTTTCTTT CASSQVTGMTEAFF
15 TRBJ2-1 few . TRBV28 TGTGCCGCCTCCGGAGCGCTCGACTCCTACAATGAGCAGTTCTTC CAASGALDSYNEQFF
14 TRBJ2-1 many TRBD2 TRBV4-3 TGCGCCAGCAGCCAAGAACTAGCGGGGGTTGAGCAGTTCTTC CASSQELAGVEQFF
13 TRBJ1-1 . TRBD1 TRBV29-1 TGCAGCGTGCGAGGACAGGGGAACGCTGAAGCTTTCTTT CSVRGQGNAEAFF
15 TRBJ2-1 . TRBD1 TRBV6-2/TRBV6-3 TGTGCCAGCAGTTATTTGGGACAGGGGGTCGGTGAGCAGTTCTTC CASSYLGQGVGEQFF
14 TRBJ2-7 many . TRBV7-2 TGTGCCAGCAGCTTAGGTGGTAGCGGATACGAGCAGTACTTC CASSLGGSGYEQYF
15 TRBJ2-1 . TRBD2 TRBV5-6 TGTGCCAGCAGCTTGAGTCTAGCGGTTTACAATGAGCAGTTCTTC CASSLSLAVYNEQFF
17 TRBJ2-3 few TRBD2 TRBV12-3/TRBV12-4 TGTGCCAGCAGTCCTCGATTAGTAGCGGGGGTCACAGATACGCAGTATTTT CASSPRLVAGVTDTQYF
14 TRBJ2-1 . . TRBV11-2 TGTGCCAGCAGCTTAGAAAGGAGCTACAATGAGCAGTTCTTC CASSLERSYNEQFF
13 TRBJ2-1 many . TRBV9 TGTGCCAGCAGCGTAGCGGGGAGCCATGAGCAGTTCTTC CASSVAGSHEQFF
14 TRBJ2-7 few . TRBV20-1 TGCAGTGCTAGGTCCCCTACATCGACCTACGAGCAGTACTTC CSARSPTSTYEQYF
16 TRBJ2-1 few TRBD1 TRBV6-4 TGTGCCAGCAGTGACGCACAGGGGGCATCGTACAATGAGCAGTTCTTC CASSDAQGASYNEQFF
16 TRBJ2-1 . TRBD2 TRBV5-6 TGTGCCAGCAGCACCGCTAGCGGGAGAGGGAGGGATGAGCAGTTCTTC CASSTASGRGRDEQFF
16 TRBJ1-5 medium-sized . TRBV10-3 TGTGCCATCAGTGAGAGGGACGGGACATTTAATCAGCCCCAGCATTTT CAISERDGTFNQPQHF
10 TRBJ1-2 . . TRBV12-3/TRBV12-4 TGTGCCAGCGGTGGGGGTATTTACACCTTC CASGGGIYTF
15 TRBJ2-1 many TRBD1 TRBV12-3/TRBV12-4 TGTGCCAGCAGCCTAGACAGGGGATCCTACAATGAGCAGTTCTTC CASSLDRGSYNEQFF
16 TRBJ2-1 few . TRBV28 TGTGCCAGCAGGGACCCCGGGAGCAGCTCCTACAATGAGCAGTTCTTC CASRDPGSSSYNEQFF
16 TRBJ1-5 many . TRBV5-8 TGTGCCAGCAGCTTGTTCTGGGGAGATGGCAATCAGCCCCAGCATTTT CASSLFWGDGNQPQHF
18 TRBJ2-2 . TRBD2 TRBV12-3/TRBV12-4 TGTGCCAGCAGACCCGGACTAGCGGGAGTTTCGAACACCGGGGAGCTGTTTTTT CASRPGLAGVSNTGELFF
13 TRBJ2-1 many TRBD2 TRBV20-1 TGCAGTGCCGGGACTAGCTCCTACAATGAGCAGTTCTTC CSAGTSSYNEQFF
14 TRBJ1-2 few TRBD1 TRBV20-1 TGCAGTGCTAGAGATCGGACAGGGGGGGATGGCTACACCTTC CSARDRTGGDGYTF
17 TRBJ2-5 few . TRBV28 TGTGCCAGCAGTTCCTTGTTGGCGAAATCCTTCCAAGAGACCCAGTACTTC CASSSLLAKSFQETQYF
15 TRBJ1-6 . . TRBV7-6 TGTGCCAGCAGCCGGCGATGGGGCAGATCTTCACCCCTCCACTTT CASSRRWGRSSPLHF
16 TRBJ2-1 many . TRBV12-3/TRBV12-4 TGTGCCAGCAGTTTGCTGGGGCGGGATACTGCCGATGAGCAGTTCTTC CASSLLGRDTADEQFF
13 TRBJ1-6 few . TRBV7-6 TGTGCCAGCAGCTTAGCTGAAAGGTCACCCCTCCACTTT CASSLAERSPLHF